This T cell receptor beta chain came from a study of blood T cells in healthy people across ages. On the study more broadly: Template switching caught about one barcoded beta molecule for each two T cells. Study-level findings and limits: Unsorted PBMCs ruled out conclusive naive versus antigen-experienced comparison.

For the second PCR, which ran for 7 to 11 cycles, a sample-barcoded 5' primer and a J-beta primer mix were used. Each cDNA molecule carried a tag from a template-switch adaptor that contained 12 random nucleotides. Using its own MiXCR run on the 5' RACE reads, TCRdb lists one record per CDR3 protein. The sample gives hundreds of thousands of distinct CDR3 sequences, 40% to 65% of which show up once; approximately 13% is in the top ten. Of note for this clonotype: Its antigen is currently unknown.

The CDR3 is made up of 14 amino acids. Germline V CDR1 and CDR2: SGDLS, YYNGEE. Deletions cut 0 bases from V and 7 bases from J, with 12 bases between. Donors were systemically healthy Caucasian individuals from Russia aged roughly 6 to 100 years. The sequenced sample consisted of blood. The sequence derives from an elderly woman in good health. V is TRBV9 and J is TRBJ2-3; D is uncertain. The CDR3, as DNA: TGTGCCAGCAGCGTAGCTCTATATGGAAATACGCAGTATTTT. Its protein is CASSVALYGNTQYF.